The T cell receptor beta chain under discussion was sequenced for a study of cytomegalovirus exposure and HLA in healthy donors. Across the study: Among the approximately 400 donors who were genotyped, approximately 76% fell in the genetic ancestry cluster that is associated with self-reported Caucasian donors.

PCR employed 60 Vbeta and 13 Jbeta primers. Repertoires were generated with immunoSEQ multiplex PCR, while TCRdb's copy carries only in-frame clones and drops some. The sample table sets out tens of thousands of clones. The germline gives CDR1 SGHRS, CDR2 YFSETQ. The CDR3 length is 16 residues. The junction had 12 bases not matched to a gene; V was cut back by 3 bases and J by 4 bases. Samples came from healthy bone marrow donors. The sequenced sample was PBMCs. This clonotype originated in a woman aged 25 to 45 in good health and CMV-seronegative. V gene TRBV5-1 combines with J gene TRBJ1-1, with TRBD1 matching over 7 bases. DNA of the CDR3: TGCGCCAGCAGCTGGGGGAGGACAGGAACCTCCACTGAAGCTTTCTTT. It encodes CASSWGRTGTSTEAFF.